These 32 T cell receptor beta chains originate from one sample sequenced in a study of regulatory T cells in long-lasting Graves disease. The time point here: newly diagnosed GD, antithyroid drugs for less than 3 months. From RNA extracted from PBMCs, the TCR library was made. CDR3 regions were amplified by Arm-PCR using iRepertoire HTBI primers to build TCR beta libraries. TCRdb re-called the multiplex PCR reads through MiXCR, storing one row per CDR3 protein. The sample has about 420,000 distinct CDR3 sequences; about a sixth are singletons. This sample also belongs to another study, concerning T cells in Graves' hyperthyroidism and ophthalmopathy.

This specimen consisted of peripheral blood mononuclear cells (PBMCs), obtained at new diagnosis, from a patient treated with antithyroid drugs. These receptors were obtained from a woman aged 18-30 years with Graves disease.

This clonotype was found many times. The CDR3 sequence: CASSLGGLGASYEQYF. CDR3 nucleotide sequence: TGTGCCAGCAGCTTGGGGGGTTTGGGGGCCTCCTACGAGCAGTACTTC. The rearrangement links TRBV5-8 to TRBJ2-7, with D perhaps matching TRBD1 (6 bases). Germline V gene data show CDR1 as SGHTS and CDR2 as YDEGEE. The CDR3 runs to 16 residues. The germline V and J ends were trimmed by 0 bases and 0 bases, with 13 bases remaining between them.

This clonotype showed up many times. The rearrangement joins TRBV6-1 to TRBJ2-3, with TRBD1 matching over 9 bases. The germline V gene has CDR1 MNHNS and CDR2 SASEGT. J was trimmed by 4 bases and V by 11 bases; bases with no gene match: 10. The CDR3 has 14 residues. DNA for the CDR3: TGTGCCGGGAAGGGGGGACAGGGTGCAGATACGCAGTATTTT. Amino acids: CAGKGGQGADTQYF.

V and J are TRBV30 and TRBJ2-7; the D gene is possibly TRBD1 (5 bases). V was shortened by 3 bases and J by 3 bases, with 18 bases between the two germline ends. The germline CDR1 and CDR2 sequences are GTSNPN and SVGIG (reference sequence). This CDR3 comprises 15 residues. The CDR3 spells CAWRPTLGVIYEQYF. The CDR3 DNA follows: TGTGCCTGGAGGCCTACCCTAGGGGTCATCTACGAGCAGTACTTC. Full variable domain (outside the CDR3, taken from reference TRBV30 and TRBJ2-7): SQTIHQWPATLVQPVGSPLSLECTVEGTSNPNLYWYRQAAGRGLQLLFYSVGIGQISSEVPQNLSASRPQDRQFILSSKKLLLSDSGFYLCAWRPTLGVIYEQYFGPGTRLTVT.

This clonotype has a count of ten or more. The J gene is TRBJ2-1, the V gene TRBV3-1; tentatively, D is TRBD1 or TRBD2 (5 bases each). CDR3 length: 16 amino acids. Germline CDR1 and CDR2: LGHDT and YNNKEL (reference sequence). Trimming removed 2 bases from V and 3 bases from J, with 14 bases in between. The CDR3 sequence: CASSQSPGGGYNEQFF. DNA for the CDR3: TGTGCCAGCAGCCAAAGTCCGGGTGGGGGCTACAATGAGCAGTTCTTC.

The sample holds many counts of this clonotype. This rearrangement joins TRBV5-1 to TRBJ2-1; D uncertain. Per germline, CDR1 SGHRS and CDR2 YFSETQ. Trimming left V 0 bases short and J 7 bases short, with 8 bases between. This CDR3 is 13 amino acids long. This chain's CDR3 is CASSLVLSNEQFF. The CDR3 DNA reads TGCGCCAGCAGCTTGGTACTGTCGAATGAGCAGTTCTTC.

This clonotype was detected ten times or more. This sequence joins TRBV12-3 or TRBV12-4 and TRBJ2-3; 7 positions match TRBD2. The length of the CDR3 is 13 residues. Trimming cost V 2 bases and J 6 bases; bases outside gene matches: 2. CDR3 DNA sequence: TGTGCCAGCAGTTTAAGGGAGGGCGATACGCAGTATTTT. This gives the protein CASSLREGDTQYF.

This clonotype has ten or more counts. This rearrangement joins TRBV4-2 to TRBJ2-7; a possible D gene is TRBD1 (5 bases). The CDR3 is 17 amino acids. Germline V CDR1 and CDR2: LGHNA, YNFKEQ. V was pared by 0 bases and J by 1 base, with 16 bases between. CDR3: CASSQDHRGAVSYEQYF. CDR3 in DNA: TGTGCCAGCAGCCAAGATCATAGGGGCGCGGTGTCCTACGAGCAGTACTTC.

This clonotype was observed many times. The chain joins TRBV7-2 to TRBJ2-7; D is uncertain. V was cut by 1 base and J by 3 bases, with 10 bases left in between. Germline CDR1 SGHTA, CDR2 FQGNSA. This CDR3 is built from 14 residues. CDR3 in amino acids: CASSLVVGNYEQYF. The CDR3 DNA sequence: TGTGCCAGCAGCTTAGTCGTGGGCAACTACGAGCAGTACTTC.

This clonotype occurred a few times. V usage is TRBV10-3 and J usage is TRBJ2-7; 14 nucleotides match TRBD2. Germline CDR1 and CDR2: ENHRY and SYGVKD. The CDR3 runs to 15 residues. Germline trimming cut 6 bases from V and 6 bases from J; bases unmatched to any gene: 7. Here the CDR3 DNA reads TGTGCCATCAGGGCCGGGACTAGCGGGAGTGGCGAGCAGTACTTC. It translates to CAIRAGTSGSGEQYF.

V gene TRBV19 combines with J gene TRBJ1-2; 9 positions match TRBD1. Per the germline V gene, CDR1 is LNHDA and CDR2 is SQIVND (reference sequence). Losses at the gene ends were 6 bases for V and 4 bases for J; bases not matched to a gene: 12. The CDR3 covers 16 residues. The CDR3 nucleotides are TGTGCCAGTAGCGGACCCCGACAGGGGGGGGTCTATGGCTACACCTTC. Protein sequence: CASSGPRQGGVYGYTF. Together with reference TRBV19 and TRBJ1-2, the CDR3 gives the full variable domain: DGGITQSPKYLFRKEGQNVTLSCEQNLNHDAMYWYRQDPGQGLRLIYYSQIVNDFQKGDIAEGYSVSREKKESFPLTVTSAQKNPTAFYLCASSGPRQGGVYGYTFGSGTRLTVV.

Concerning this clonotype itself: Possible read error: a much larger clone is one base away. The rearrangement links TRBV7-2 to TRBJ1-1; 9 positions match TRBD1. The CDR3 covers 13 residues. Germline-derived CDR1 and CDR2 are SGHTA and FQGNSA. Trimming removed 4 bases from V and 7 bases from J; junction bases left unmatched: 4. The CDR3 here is CASSWDRVVEAFF. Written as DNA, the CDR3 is TGTGCCAGCAGCTGGGACAGGGTAGTTGAAGCTTTCTTT.

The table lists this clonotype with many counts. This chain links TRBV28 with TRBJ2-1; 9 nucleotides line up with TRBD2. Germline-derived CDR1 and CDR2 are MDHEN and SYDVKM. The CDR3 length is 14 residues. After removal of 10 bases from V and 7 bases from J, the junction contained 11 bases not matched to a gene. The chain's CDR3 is CATKASGMKNEQFF. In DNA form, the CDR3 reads TGTGCCACGAAGGCTAGCGGGATGAAAAATGAGCAGTTCTTC.

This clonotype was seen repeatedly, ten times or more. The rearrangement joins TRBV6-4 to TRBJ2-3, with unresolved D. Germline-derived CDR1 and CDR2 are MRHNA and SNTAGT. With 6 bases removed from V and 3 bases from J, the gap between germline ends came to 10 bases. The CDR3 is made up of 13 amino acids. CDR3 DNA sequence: TGTGCCAGCAGCCGAACAGAGACAGATACGCAGTATTTT. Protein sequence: CASSRTETDTQYF.

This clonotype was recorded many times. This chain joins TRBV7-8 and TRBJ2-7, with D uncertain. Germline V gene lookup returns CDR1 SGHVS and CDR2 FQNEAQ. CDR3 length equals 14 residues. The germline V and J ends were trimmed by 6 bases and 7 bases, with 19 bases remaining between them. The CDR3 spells CASRPDVTLGEQYF. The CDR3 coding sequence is TGTGCCAGCAGACCGGACGTGACCTTAGGGGAGCAGTACTTC. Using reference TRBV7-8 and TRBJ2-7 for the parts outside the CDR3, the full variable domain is GAGVSQSPRYKVAKRGQDVALRCDPISGHVSLFWYQQALGQGPEFLTYFQNEAQLDKSGLPSDRFFAERPEGSVSTLKIQRTQQEDSAVYLCASRPDVTLGEQYFGPGTRLTVT.

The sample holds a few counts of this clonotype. The chain's CDR3 is CASSRWDRVTDTQYF. CDR3 DNA sequence: TGTGCCAGCAGTCGCTGGGACAGGGTGACAGATACGCAGTATTTT. The J gene is TRBJ2-3, the V gene TRBV12-3 or TRBV12-4; 9 nucleotides match TRBD1. The junction had 6 bases not matched to a gene; V was cut back by 5 bases and J by 3 bases. The CDR3 is 15 residues long.

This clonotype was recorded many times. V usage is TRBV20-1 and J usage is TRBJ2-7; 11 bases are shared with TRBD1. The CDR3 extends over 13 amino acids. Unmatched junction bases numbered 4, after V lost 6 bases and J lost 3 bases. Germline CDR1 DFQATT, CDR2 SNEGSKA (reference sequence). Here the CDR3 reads CSAGGTGGYEQYF. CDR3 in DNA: TGCAGTGCCGGAGGGACAGGGGGCTACGAGCAGTACTTC.

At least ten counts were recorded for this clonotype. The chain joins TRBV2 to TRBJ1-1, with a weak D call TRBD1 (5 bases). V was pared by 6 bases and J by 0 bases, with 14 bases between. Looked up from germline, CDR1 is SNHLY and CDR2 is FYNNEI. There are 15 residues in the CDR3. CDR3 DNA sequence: TGTGCCAGCAGGGTCTCGGGACCCATGAACACTGAAGCTTTCTTT. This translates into CASRVSGPMNTEAFF.

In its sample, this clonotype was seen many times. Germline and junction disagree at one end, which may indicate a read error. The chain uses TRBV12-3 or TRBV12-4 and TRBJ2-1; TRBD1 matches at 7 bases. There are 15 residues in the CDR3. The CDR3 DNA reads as TGCGCCAGCAGCTTGGAAGGGGGCGCGTACAATGAGCAGTTCTTC. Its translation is CASSLEGGAYNEQFF.

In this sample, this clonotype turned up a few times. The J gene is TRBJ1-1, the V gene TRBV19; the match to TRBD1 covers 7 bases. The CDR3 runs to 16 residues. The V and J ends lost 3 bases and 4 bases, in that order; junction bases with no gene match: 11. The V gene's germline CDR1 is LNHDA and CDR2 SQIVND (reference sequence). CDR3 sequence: CASSITGQLVSTEAFF. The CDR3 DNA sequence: TGTGCCAGTAGTATCACGGGACAGTTGGTCAGCACTGAAGCTTTCTTT.

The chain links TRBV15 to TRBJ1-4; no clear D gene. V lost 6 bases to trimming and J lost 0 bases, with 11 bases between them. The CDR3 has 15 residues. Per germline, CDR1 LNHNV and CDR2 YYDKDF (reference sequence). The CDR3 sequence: CATRNTRATNEKLFF. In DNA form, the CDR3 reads TGTGCCACCAGAAACACACGGGCAACTAATGAAAAACTGTTTTTT.

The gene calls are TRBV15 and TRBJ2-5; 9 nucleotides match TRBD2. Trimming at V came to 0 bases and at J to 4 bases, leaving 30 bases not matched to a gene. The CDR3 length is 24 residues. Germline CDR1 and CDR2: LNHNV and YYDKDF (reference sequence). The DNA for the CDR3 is TGTGCCACCAGCAGAGAGCACCATTTTCTGACTAGCGGTGAAGAGAATAAAAGGGCAGAGACCCAGTACTTC. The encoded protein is CATSREHHFLTSGEENKRAETQYF.

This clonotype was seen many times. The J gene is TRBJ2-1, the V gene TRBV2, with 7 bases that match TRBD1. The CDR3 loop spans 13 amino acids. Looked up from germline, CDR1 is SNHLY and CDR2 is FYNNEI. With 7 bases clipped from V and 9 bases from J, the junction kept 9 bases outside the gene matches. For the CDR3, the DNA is TGTGCCAGCACCCGAGACAGGGCGGGTGAGCAGTTCTTC. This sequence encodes CASTRDRAGEQFF. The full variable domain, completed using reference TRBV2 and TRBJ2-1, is EPEVTQTPSHQVTQMGQEVILRCVPISNHLYFYWYRQILGQKVEFLVSFYNNEISEKSEIFDDQFSVERPDGSNFTLKIRSTKLEDSAMYFCASTRDRAGEQFFGPGTRLTVL.

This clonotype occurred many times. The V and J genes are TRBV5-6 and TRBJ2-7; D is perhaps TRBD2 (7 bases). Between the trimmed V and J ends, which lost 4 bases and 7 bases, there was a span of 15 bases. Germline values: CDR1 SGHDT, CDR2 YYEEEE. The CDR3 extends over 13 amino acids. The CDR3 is CASSIDRTSEQYF. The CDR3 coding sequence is TGTGCCAGCAGCATCGACAGGACTAGTGAGCAGTACTTC.

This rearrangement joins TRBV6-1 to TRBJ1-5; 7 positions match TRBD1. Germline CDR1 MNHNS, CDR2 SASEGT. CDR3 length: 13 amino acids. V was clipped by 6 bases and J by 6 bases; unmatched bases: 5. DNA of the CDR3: TGTGCCAGCAGACCCGACAGGGTTCAGCCCCAGCATTTT. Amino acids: CASRPDRVQPQHF.

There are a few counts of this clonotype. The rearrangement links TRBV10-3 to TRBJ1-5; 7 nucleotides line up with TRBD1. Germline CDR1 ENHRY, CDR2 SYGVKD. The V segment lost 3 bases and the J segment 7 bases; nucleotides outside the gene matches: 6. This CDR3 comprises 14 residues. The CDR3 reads CAISEQGGGQPQHF. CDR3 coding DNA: TGTGCCATCAGTGAACAGGGAGGGGGCCAGCCCCAGCATTTT.

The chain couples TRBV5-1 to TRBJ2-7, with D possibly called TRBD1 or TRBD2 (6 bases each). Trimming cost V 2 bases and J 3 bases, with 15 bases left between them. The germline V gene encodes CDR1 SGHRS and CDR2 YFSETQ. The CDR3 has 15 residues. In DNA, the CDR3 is TGCGCCAGCAGCTTAGGAGGGACACCCCACTACGAGCAGTACTTC. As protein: CASSLGGTPHYEQYF.

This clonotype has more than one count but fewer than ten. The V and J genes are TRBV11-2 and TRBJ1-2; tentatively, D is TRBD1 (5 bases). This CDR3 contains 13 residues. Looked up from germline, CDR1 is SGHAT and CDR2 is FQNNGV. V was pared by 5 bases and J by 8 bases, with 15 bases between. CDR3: CASSPTGLRGYTF. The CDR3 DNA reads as TGTGCCAGCAGCCCCACGGGGCTTAGGGGCTACACCTTC.

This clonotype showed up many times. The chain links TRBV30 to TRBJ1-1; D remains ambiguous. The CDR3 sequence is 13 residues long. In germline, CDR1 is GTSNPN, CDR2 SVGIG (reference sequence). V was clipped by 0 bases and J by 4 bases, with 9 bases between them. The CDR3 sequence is CAWSVGKGTEAFF. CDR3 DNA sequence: TGTGCCTGGAGTGTAGGAAAGGGCACTGAAGCTTTCTTT. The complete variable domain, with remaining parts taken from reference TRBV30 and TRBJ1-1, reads SQTIHQWPATLVQPVGSPLSLECTVEGTSNPNLYWYRQAAGRGLQLLFYSVGIGQISSEVPQNLSASRPQDRQFILSSKKLLLSDSGFYLCAWSVGKGTEAFFGQGTRLTVV.

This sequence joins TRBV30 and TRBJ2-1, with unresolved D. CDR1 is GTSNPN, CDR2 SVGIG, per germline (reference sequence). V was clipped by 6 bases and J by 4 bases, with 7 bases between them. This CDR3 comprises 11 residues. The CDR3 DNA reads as TGTGCCTGCCTGGCTTACAATGAGCAGTTCTTC. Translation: CACLAYNEQFF.

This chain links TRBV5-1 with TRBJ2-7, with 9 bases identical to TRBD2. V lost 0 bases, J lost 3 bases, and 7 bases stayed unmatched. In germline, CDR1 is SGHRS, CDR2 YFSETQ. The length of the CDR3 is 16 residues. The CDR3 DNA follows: TGCGCCAGCAGCTTGGCCCAGCTAGCGGGATACTACGAGCAGTACTTC. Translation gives CASSLAQLAGYYEQYF.

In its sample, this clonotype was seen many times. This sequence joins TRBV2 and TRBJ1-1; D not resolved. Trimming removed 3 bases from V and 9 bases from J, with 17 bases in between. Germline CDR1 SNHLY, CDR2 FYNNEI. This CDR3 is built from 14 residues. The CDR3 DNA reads TGTGCCAGCAGTGACTCCGAGCTGGTTGCTCAAGCTTTCTTT. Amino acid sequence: CASSDSELVAQAFF. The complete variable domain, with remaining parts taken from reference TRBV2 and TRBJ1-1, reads EPEVTQTPSHQVTQMGQEVILRCVPISNHLYFYWYRQILGQKVEFLVSFYNNEISEKSEIFDDQFSVERPDGSNFTLKIRSTKLEDSAMYFCASSDSELVAQAFFGQGTRLTVV.

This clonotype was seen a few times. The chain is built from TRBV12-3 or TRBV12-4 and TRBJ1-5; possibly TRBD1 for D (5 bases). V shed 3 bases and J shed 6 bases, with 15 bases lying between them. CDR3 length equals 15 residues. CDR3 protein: CASSLEGLQGQPQHF. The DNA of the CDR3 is TGTGCCAGCAGTTTGGAGGGACTTCAGGGTCAGCCCCAGCATTTT.